These 18 T cell receptor beta chains were all obtained from the same sample, sequenced in a study of T cells in Graves' hyperthyroidism and ophthalmopathy. TCR beta CDR3 region amplification was performed from RNA transcripts. The HTBI primer set drove a first-round RT-PCR of the TCR CDR3. TCRdb passed the multiplex PCR reads through MiXCR, listing each CDR3 protein once. The data show hundreds of thousands of distinct CDR3 sequences, 30% to 40% seen once. The sequencing input was blood. These receptors all stem from a woman aged 40 to 50 with Graves' hyperthyroidism.

There are many counts of this clonotype. This rearrangement joins TRBV7-6 to TRBJ1-2, with D perhaps TRBD1 (5 bases). V lost 3 bases to trimming and J lost 3 bases, with 14 bases between them. The CDR3 has 15 amino acids. The germline gives CDR1 SGHVS, CDR2 FNYEAQ. Written as DNA, the CDR3 is TGTGCCAGCAGCTTTTCAGGGCCCGCGGACTATGGCTACACCTTC. This codes for CASSFSGPADYGYTF.

This chain links TRBV13 with TRBJ2-7, with 7 bases identical to TRBD1. Trimming at V came to 8 bases and at J to 6 bases, leaving 13 bases not matched to a gene. Germline lookup yields CDR1 PRHDT and CDR2 FYEKMQ (reference sequence). The CDR3 is made up of 14 amino acids. The CDR3, as DNA: TGTGCCAGCCAGGGGGTAGGACGGGGCGGCGAGCAGTACTTC. Encoded protein: CASQGVGRGGEQYF.

The rearrangement links TRBV10-3 to TRBJ1-1; 7 bases map to TRBD1. This CDR3 comprises 12 residues. With 9 bases clipped from V and 7 bases from J, the junction kept 8 bases outside the gene matches. CDR1 and CDR2 from the germline V gene are ENHRY and SYGVKD. CDR3 sequence: CAIGDSDNEAFF. CDR3 coding DNA: TGTGCCATAGGGGACAGTGACAATGAAGCTTTCTTT.

This clonotype was picked up one time. One end of the junction fails to match germline, which may point to a read error. The genes are TRBV9 and TRBJ2-7; possible D gene TRBD2, 6 bases. The CDR3 length is 18 residues. The germline V gene encodes CDR1 SGDLS and CDR2 YYNGEE. The CDR3 loop is CASSQQVVRGLPDYEQYF. As DNA, the CDR3 is TGCGCCAGCAGCCAACAGGTTGTGCGGGGTCTCCCGGACTACGAGCAGTACTTC.

About this clonotype itself: This may be a read error, as it is one base from a much larger clone. This chain joins TRBV9 and TRBJ1-5; D not resolved. CDR1 is SGDLS, CDR2 YYNGEE, per germline. This CDR3 comprises 13 residues. For the CDR3, the DNA is TGTGCCGGCAGCGAGGGCACGAATCAGCCCCAGCATTTT. It codes for CAGSEGTNQPQHF. Supplemented by reference TRBV9 and TRBJ1-5, the full variable domain reads DSGVTQTPKHLITATGQRVTLRCSPRSGDLSVYWYQQSLDQGLQFLIQYYNGEERAKGNILERFSAQQFPDLHSELNLSSLELGDSALYFCAGSEGTNQPQHFGDGTRLSIL.

The table lists this clonotype with a count of one. This chain connects TRBV10-3 to TRBJ2-5; 12 bases match TRBD2. The DNA end is a closer match to TRBJ2-1, so the J assignment may be wrong. Germline values: CDR1 ENHRY, CDR2 SYGVKD. The CDR3 is 15 amino acids. CDR3 loop: CAISEPLAGGFEQFF. DNA of the CDR3: TGTGCCATCAGTGAGCCACTAGCGGGAGGATTTGAGCAGTTCTTC.

This clonotype was detected many times. The V call is TRBV7-3, the J call TRBJ1-1; D not certain. V lost 1 base and J lost 1, with 10 bases in between. Germline V lookup: CDR1 SGHTA, CDR2 FQGTGA. The CDR3 is made up of 15 amino acids. CDR3 loop: CASSLSLAENTEAFF. In DNA, the CDR3 is TGTGCCAGCAGCTTAAGTTTGGCTGAGAACACTGAAGCTTTCTTT.

This clonotype was found many times. The chain is built from TRBV7-8 and TRBJ2-5; no clear D. V was trimmed by 1 base and J by 4 bases, leaving 4 bases between them. The CDR3 runs to 12 residues. From germline, CDR1 is SGHVS and CDR2 FQNEAQ. The CDR3 coding sequence is TGTGCCAGCAGCTTAGGAACAGAGACCCAGTACTTC. Protein: CASSLGTETQYF.

This clonotype was seen at least ten times. V and J are TRBV7-9 and TRBJ2-2; D remains unclear. CDR1 is SEHNR, CDR2 FQNEAQ, per germline (reference sequence). The CDR3 is 12 residues long. V was shortened by 8 bases and J by 7 bases, with 11 bases between the two germline ends. In nucleotides, the CDR3 is TGTGCCAGCCGCCGAGAGGTCGGGGAGCTGTTTTTT. Its protein product is CASRREVGELFF.

The gene calls are TRBV15 and TRBJ1-2; TRBD1 agrees at 8 bases. Germline-derived CDR1 and CDR2 are LNHNV and YYDKDF (reference sequence). V was pared by 0 bases and J by 5 bases, with 2 bases of the junction left unmatched. The CDR3 totals 14 residues. The CDR3 nucleotides read TGTGCCACCAGCAGAGAGGGACAGGAGTATGGCTACACCTTC. Translating gives CATSREGQEYGYTF.

The rearrangement uses TRBV7-9 and TRBJ1-5, with TRBD1 as a possible D gene (6 bases). CDR1 SEHNR and CDR2 FQNEAQ come from the germline V gene (reference sequence). This CDR3 contains 13 residues. Trimming pared 7 bases from V and 6 bases from J, leaving 13 bases between. Here the CDR3 DNA reads TGTGCCAGCAAAGGGGGGCGAGGTCAGCCCCAGCATTTT. Amino acid sequence: CASKGGRGQPQHF.

This clonotype has a count of ten or more. The V and J genes are TRBV29-1 and TRBJ2-5; 9 nucleotides agree with TRBD1. CDR1 and CDR2 (germline): SQVTM, ANQGSEA. The CDR3 runs 15 residues. Losses at the gene ends were 4 bases for V and 4 bases for J; bases not matched to a gene: 10. The CDR3 DNA reads TGCAGCGTTGGCGGTGGGACAGGGAGGGGAGAGACCCAGTACTTC. Translated: CSVGGGTGRGETQYF.

The genes are TRBV29-1 and TRBJ2-2, with D maybe TRBD2 (6 bases). The germline CDR1 and CDR2 sequences are SQVTM and ANQGSEA. This CDR3 comprises 11 residues. Trimming removed 7 bases at V and 8 bases at J, with 11 bases between. The CDR3 sequence: CSAGLSGELFF. CDR3 nucleotide sequence: TGCAGCGCCGGACTATCGGGGGAGCTGTTTTTT.

V and J are TRBV18 and TRBJ1-5, with 10 bases matching TRBD1. The V gene's germline CDR1 is KGHSH and CDR2 LQKENI. Losses at the gene ends were 3 bases for V and 6 bases for J; bases not matched to a gene: 5. CDR3 length: 15 amino acids. The CDR3 spells CASSPGQGTGQPQHF. The CDR3 bases are TGTGCCAGCTCACCGGGACAGGGGACAGGTCAGCCCCAGCATTTT.

The genes are TRBV10-1 and TRBJ2-7, with D tentatively TRBD2 (6 bases). Trimming stripped 8 bases from V and 5 bases from J, with 16 bases between. The CDR3 is 13 amino acids. Germline-derived CDR1 and CDR2 are WNHNN and SYGVQD (reference sequence). Here the CDR3 reads CASLVPGVDEQYF. The CDR3 coding sequence is TGCGCCAGCTTGGTACCGGGAGTCGACGAGCAGTACTTC.

This clonotype was seen a single time. Mismatch with germline at one junction end may stem from a read error. The rearrangement links TRBV7-2 to TRBJ2-5; 10 bases agree with TRBD2. CDR3 length equals 17 residues. CDR1 is SGHTA, CDR2 FQGNSA, per germline. The DNA for the CDR3 is TGCGCCAGCAGCCAAAGTCGAGCGGGGGGGATCCAAGAGACCCAGTACTTC. Its translation: CASSQSRAGGIQETQYF.

In this sample, this clonotype turned up many times. The V call is TRBV6-5, the J call TRBJ1-2; D perhaps matches TRBD1 (5 bases). The germline gives CDR1 MNHEY, CDR2 SVGAGI. V lost 4 bases, J lost 3 bases, and 12 bases lay in between. This CDR3 has 14 amino acids. The CDR3 reads CASSSGSGYYGYTF. CDR3 DNA sequence: TGTGCCAGCAGTTCAGGGTCCGGATACTATGGCTACACCTTC.

The V and J genes are TRBV9 and TRBJ2-7; 11 bases are shared with TRBD1. CDR3 length: 14 residues. The germline CDR1 and CDR2 sequences are SGDLS and YYNGEE. V lost 4 bases, J lost 6 bases, and 6 bases stayed unmatched. DNA of the CDR3: TGTGCCAGCAGCCCCCAGGACAGGGGGCGCGAGCAGTACTTC. Translated, it gives CASSPQDRGREQYF.